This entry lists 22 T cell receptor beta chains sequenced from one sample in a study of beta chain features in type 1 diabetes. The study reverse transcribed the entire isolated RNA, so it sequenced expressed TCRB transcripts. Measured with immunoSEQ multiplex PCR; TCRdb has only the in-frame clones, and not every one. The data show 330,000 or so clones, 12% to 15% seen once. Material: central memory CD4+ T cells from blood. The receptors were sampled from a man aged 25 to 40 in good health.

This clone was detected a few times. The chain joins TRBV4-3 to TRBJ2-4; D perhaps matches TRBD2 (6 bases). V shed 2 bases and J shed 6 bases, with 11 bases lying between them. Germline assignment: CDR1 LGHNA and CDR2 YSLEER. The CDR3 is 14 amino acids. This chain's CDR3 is CASSQREDGNIQYF. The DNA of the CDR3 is TGCGCCAGCAGCCAAAGGGAGGATGGAAACATTCAGTACTTC.

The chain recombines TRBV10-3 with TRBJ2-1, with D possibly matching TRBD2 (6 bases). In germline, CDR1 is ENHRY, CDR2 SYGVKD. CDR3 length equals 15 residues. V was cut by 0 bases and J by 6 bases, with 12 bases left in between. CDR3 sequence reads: CAISESAGLGNEQFF. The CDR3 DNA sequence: TGTGCCATCAGTGAGTCCGCGGGACTGGGCAATGAGCAGTTCTTC.

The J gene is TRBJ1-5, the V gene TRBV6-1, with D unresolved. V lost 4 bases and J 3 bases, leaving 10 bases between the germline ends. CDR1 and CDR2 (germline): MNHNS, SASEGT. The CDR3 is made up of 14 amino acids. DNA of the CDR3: TGTGCCAGCAGTGCAGGCAGGATCAATCAGCCCCAGCATTTT. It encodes CASSAGRINQPQHF.

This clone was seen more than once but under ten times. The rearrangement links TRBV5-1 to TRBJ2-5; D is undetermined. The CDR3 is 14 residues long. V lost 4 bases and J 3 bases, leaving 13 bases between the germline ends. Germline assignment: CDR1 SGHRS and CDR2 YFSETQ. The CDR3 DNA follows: TGCGCCAGCAGCCCCGGTCAGCCCGAAGAGACCCAGTACTTC. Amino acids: CASSPGQPEETQYF. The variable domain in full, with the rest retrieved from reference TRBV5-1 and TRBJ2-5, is KAGVTQTPRYLIKTRGQQVTLSCSPISGHRSVSWYQQTPGQGLQFLFEYFSETQRNKGNFPGRFSGRQFSNSRSEMNVSTLELGDSALYLCASSPGQPEETQYFGPGTRLLVL.

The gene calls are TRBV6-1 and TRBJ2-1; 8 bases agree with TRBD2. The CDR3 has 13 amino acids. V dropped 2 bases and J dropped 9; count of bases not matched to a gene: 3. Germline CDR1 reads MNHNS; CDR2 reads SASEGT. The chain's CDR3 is CASSEFGGGEQFF. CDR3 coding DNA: TGTGCCAGCAGTGAATTCGGGGGGGGTGAGCAGTTCTTC.

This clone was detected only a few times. Here the CDR3 reads CASSLVSGTSAAYGYTF. For the CDR3, the DNA is TGTGCCAGCAGCTTAGTTTCCGGGACATCGGCTGCCTATGGCTACACCTTC. The chain couples TRBV7-9 to TRBJ1-2, with D possibly matching TRBD1 (6 bases). Germline values: CDR1 SEHNR, CDR2 FQNEAQ (reference sequence). The germline V and J ends were trimmed by 1 base and 4 bases, with 19 bases remaining between them. The CDR3 totals 17 residues.

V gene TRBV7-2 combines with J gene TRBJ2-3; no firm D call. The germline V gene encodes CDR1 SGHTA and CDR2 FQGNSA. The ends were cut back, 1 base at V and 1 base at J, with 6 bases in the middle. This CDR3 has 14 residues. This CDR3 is CASSLEPRTDTQYF. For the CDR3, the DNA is TGTGCCAGCAGCTTAGAACCCCGCACAGATACGCAGTATTTT.

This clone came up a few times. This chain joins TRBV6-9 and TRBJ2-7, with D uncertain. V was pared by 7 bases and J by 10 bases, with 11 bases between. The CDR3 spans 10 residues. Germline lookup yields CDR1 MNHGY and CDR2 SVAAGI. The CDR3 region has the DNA TGTGCCAGCAAACAGAAAAATCAGTACTTC. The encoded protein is CASKQKNQYF.

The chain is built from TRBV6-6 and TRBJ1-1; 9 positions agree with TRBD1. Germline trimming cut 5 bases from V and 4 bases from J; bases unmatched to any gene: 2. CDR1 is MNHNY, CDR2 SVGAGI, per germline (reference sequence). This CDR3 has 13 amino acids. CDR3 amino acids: CASSMTGGTEAFF. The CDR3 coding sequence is TGTGCCAGCAGTATGACAGGGGGCACTGAAGCTTTCTTT.

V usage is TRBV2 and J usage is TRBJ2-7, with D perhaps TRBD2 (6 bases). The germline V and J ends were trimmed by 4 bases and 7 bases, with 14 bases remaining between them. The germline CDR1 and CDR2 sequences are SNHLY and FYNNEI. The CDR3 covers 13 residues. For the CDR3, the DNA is TGTGCCAGCAGTGCCGGCGGGACTGGGGAGCAGTACGTC. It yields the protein CASSAGGTGEQYV.

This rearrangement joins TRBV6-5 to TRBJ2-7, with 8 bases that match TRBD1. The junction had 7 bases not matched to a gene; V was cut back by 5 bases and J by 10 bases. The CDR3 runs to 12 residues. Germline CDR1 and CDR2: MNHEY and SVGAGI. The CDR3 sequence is CASSAGQGKQYF. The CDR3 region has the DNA TGTGCCAGCAGTGCCGGACAGGGCAAACAGTACTTC.

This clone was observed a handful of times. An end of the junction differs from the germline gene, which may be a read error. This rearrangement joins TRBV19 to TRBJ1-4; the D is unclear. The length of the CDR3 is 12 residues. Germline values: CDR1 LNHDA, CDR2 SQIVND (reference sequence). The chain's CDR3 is CASSEGSGRQCF. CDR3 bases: TGTGCCAGTAGTGAGGGATCGGGGAGGCAGTGTTTT.

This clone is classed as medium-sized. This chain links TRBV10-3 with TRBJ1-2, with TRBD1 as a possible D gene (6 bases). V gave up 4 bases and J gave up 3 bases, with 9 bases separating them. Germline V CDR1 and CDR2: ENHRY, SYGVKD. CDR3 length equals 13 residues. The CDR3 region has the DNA TGTGCCATCAGTGTAAGGGGGGACTATGGCTACACCTTC. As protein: CAISVRGDYGYTF.

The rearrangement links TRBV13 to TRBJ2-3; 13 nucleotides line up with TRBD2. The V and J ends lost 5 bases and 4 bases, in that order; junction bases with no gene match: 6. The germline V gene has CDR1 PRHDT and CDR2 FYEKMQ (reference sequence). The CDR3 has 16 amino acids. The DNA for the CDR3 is TGTGCCAGCAGCCAGCAAACTAGCGGGGGGGCAGATACGCAGTATTTT. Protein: CASSQQTSGGADTQYF.

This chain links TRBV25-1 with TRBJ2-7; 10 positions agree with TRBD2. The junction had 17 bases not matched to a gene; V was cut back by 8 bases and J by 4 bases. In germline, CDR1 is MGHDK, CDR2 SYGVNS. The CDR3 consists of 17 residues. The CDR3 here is CASSHGASGRTQYEQYV. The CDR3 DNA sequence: TGTGCCAGCTCACACGGAGCTAGCGGGAGAACCCAATACGAGCAGTACGTC.

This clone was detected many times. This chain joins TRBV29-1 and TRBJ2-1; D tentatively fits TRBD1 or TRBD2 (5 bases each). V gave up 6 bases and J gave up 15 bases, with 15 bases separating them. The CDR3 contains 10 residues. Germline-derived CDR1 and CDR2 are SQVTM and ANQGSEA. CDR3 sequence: CSVEGPGRFF. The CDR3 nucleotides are TGCAGCGTCGAGGGACCCGGGCGGTTCTTC.

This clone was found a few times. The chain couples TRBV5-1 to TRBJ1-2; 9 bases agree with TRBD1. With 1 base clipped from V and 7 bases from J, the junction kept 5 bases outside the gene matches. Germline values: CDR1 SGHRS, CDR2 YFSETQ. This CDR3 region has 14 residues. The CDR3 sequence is CASSLSGQGGGYTF. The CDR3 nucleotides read TGCGCCAGCAGCTTGTCGGGACAGGGTGGTGGCTACACCTTC. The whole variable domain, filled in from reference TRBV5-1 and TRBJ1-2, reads KAGVTQTPRYLIKTRGQQVTLSCSPISGHRSVSWYQQTPGQGLQFLFEYFSETQRNKGNFPGRFSGRQFSNSRSEMNVSTLELGDSALYLCASSLSGQGGGYTFGSGTRLTVV.

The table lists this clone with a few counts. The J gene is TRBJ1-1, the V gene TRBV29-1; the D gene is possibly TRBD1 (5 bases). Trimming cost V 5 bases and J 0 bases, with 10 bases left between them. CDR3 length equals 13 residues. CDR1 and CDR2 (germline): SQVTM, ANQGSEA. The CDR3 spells CSVQGLMNTEAFF. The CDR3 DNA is TGCAGCGTTCAGGGCCTCATGAACACTGAAGCTTTCTTT.

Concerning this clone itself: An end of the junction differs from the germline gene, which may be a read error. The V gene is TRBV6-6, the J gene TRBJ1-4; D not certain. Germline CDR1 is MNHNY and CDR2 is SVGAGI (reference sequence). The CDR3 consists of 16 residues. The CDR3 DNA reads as TGTGCCAGCAGTGACTCGTTGCAAACTTTTGGTGAAAAACTGTTTTTT. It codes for CASSDSLQTFGEKLFF.

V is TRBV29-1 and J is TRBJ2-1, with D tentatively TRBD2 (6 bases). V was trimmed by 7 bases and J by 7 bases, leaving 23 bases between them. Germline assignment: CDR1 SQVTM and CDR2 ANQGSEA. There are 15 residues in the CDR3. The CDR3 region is CSAQGSPGSSNEQFF. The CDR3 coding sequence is TGCAGCGCCCAAGGTTCTCCCGGGAGCTCTAATGAGCAGTTCTTC.

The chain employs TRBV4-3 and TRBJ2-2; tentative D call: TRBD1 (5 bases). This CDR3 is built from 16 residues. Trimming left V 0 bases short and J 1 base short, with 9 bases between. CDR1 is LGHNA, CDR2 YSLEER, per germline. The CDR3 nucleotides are TGCGCCAGCAGCCAAGATGGACACTTGAACACCGGGGAGCTGTTTTTT. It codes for CASSQDGHLNTGELFF.

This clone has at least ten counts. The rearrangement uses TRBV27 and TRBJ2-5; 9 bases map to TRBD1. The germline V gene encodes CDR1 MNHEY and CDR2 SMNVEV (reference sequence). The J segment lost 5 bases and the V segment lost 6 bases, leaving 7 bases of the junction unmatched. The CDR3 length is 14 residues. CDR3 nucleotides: TGTGCCAGCAGAACAGGGGGCGCGTGGGAGACCCAGTACTTC. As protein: CASRTGGAWETQYF.